This is a list of T cell receptor beta chains from one sample in a study of T and B cells in COVID-19 patients. MiXCR, applied by TCRdb to the multiplex PCR reads, yields one record per CDR3 protein. The repertoire consists of about 5,400 distinct CDR3 sequences, with roughly 30% occurring once and the leading ten covering 14%. The material sequenced was blood. All receptors come from a human donor with active COVID-19. The conserved cysteine and the conserved F or W are not part of the CDR3 here.

V,CDR3
TRBV6-2/TRBV6-3,ASSTGTGNSPLH
TRBV7-9,ASSGYRAGNTIY
TRBV11-2,ASSPGDGAKNIQY
TRBV28,ASSFPGRGKETQY
TRBV5-1,ASSSVVDNEKLF
TRBV27,ASSFLRVRASEQY
TRBV5-1,ASSLRAASSYNEQF
TRBV6-2/TRBV6-3,ASSPRTSGRGVNEQF
TRBV27,ASSAGQGTVLGYT
TRBV19,ASRETSANQETQY
TRBV27,AARGRSESPLH
TRBV11-1,ASSDIAGGAGELF
TRBV11-1,ASSPAGTVREQY
TRBV6-5,ASSYFSQLNTEAF
TRBV6-5,ASTRPGLYEQY
TRBV19,ASSIEAAGRSYNEQF
TRBV12-3/TRBV12-4,ASGLGRGRADTQY
TRBV4-2,ASSQSSSGSTGELF
TRBV12-3/TRBV12-4,ASSYRGWGTEAF
TRBV4-2,ASSHRTSGTAYEQY
TRBV29-1,SVVGEGYGYT
TRBV20-1,SAGTGPGTQY
TRBV7-9,ASSLTVGQPQH
TRBV20-1,SARTGAKNTEAF
TRBV6-6,ASSRRDRGRRDETQY
TRBV7-2,ASSLDLGTAAQY
TRBV19,ASSPRGGGISDTQY